This TCR beta chain was sequenced during a study of tumor and adjacent non-tumor tissue in lung cancer. Study results and caveats: Tumor repertoires had a smaller top 100 clone share than normal lung. Higher tumor TCR diversity was associated with shorter survival. TCR diversity was significantly greater in tumor than normal lung tissue.

No cell sorting was done before RNA was extracted from the tissue. This non-tumor lung sample came from over 3 cm beyond the tumor edge. Donors were chemotherapy-naive, newly diagnosed lung cancer surgical patients in China, August–late 2014. In the case of this clonotype: Its antigen is still unknown. A much larger clonotype is one base distant, so this may be a read error.

A modified ARM-PCR protocol with three rounds of nested PCR amplified TCRbeta. TCRdb redid the calling of the multiplex PCR reads with MiXCR, one entry per CDR3 protein. The sample lists 40,000 to 60,000 distinct CDR3 sequences; more than 55% were seen once. This CDR3 is 15 amino acids long. CDR1 is DFQATT and CDR2 is SNEGSKA in the germline V gene (reference sequence). The chain links TRBV20-1 to TRBJ2-7; D perhaps matches TRBD2 (7 bases). This TCR came from a woman in her 70s with non-small cell lung cancer. Material: distant non-tumor lung tissue. CDR3 DNA: TGCAGTGCCGGGGGGCCTGATATGAAAGCCTACGAGAAGTACTTC. Amino acids: CSAGGPDMKAYEKYF.